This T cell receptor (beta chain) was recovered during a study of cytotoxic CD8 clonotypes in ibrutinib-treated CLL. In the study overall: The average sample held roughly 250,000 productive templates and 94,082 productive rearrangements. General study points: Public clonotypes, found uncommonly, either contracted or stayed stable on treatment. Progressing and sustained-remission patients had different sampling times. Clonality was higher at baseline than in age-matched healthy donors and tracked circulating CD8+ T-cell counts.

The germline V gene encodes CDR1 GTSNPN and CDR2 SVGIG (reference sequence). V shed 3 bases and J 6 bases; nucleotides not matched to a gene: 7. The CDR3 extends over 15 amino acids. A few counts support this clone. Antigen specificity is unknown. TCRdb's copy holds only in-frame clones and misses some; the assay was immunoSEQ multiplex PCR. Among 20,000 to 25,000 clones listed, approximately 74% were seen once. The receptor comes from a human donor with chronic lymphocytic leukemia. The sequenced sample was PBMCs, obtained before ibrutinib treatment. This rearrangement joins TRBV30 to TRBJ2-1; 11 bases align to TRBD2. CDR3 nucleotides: TGTGCCTGGAGCTTAGCGGGAGGGCCGGGCAATGAGCAGTTCTTC. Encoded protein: CAWSLAGGPGNEQFF.